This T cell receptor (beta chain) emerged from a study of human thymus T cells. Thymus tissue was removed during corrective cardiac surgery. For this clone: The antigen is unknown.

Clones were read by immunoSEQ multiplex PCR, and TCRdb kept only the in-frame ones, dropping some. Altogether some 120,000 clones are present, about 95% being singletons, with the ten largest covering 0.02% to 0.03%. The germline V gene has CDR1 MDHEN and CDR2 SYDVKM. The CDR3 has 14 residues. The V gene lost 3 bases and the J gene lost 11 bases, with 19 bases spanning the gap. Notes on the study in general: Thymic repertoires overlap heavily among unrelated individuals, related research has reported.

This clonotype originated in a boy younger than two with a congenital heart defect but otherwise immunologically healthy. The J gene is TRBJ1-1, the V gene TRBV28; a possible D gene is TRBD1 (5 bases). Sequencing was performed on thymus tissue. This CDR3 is CASSFPRAGLQAFF. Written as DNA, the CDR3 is TGTGCCAGCAGTTTTCCTCGCGCGGGACTACAGGCTTTCTTT.